This T cell receptor beta chain was captured by sequencing in a study of blood T cell repertoires in COVID-19. At the level of the study: Acute and convalescent COVID-19 specimens originated in the United States, Italy and Spain. T cells, B-cell-depleted T cells, or PBMCs provided the cDNA or gDNA that served as material.

The length of the CDR3 is 18 residues. Germline lookup yields CDR1 SGHRS and CDR2 YFSETQ. Unmatched junction bases numbered 9, after V lost 1 base and J lost 4 bases. Per the study methods: Amplification of reference gene primers provided the estimated nucleated cell counts. Some clones are missing from TCRdb's copy, which holds only in-frame ones; the method was immunoSEQ multiplex PCR. V and J calls plus clone size are reproduced from that table; the DNA served to infer D and trimming. The repertoire consists of about 50,000 clones, with less than 85% occurring once and the leading ten covering 8.8%.

Sequencing used peripheral blood. The receptor comes from a man between 60 and 70 years old with acute or convalescent COVID-19. This chain joins TRBV5-1 and TRBJ2-3, with TRBD2 matching 13 bases. DNA of the CDR3: TGCGCCAGCAGCTTGATCTCCACTAGCGGGGGGGCTCCAGATACGCAGTATTTT. Translation: CASSLISTSGGAPDTQYF.